These 6 T cell receptor beta chains were all obtained from the same sample, sequenced in a study of control samples from healthy donors and cancer patients. The method was immunoSEQ multiplex PCR; TCRdb's version includes in-frame clones alone and lacks a portion of them. The sample carries some 150,000 clones, roughly 94% recorded once. The sequencing input was PBMCs. The receptors derive from a man aged 55 to 69 with colorectal cancer.

The V call is TRBV30, the J call TRBJ1-5; D is unresolved. This CDR3 has 13 amino acids. Between the trimmed V and J ends, which lost 0 bases and 7 bases, there was a span of 10 bases. Germline lookup yields CDR1 GTSNPN and CDR2 SVGIG (reference sequence). Here the CDR3 reads CAWSVGVSQPQHF. CDR3 nucleotide sequence: TGTGCCTGGAGTGTTGGGGTGAGCCAGCCCCAGCATTTT.

The genes are TRBV18 and TRBJ2-2; perhaps TRBD2 as D (6 bases). Germline loops: CDR1 KGHSH, CDR2 LQKENI. Trimming took off 3 bases at V and 6 bases at J, with 17 bases between the two ends. The CDR3 contains 16 residues. CDR3 bases: TGTGCCAGCTCACCGGCGGTAGCGGAGGGTTCCGGGGAGCTGTTTTTT. Translated: CASSPAVAEGSGELFF. The variable domain in full, with the rest retrieved from reference TRBV18 and TRBJ2-2, is NAGVMQNPRHLVRRRGQEARLRCSPMKGHSHVYWYRQLPEEGLKFMVYLQKENIIDESGMPKERFSAEFPKEGPSILRIQQVVRGDSAAYFCASSPAVAEGSGELFFGEGSRLTVL.

This clone was seen once. The rearrangement uses TRBV7-2 and TRBJ1-1; no clear D. CDR3 length: 12 residues. Trimming stripped 5 bases from V and 3 bases from J, with 7 bases between. Germline-derived CDR1 and CDR2 are SGHTA and FQGNSA. CDR3 residues: CASSPFDTEAFF. In DNA form, the CDR3 reads TGTGCCAGCAGCCCCTTTGACACTGAAGCTTTCTTT. The full variable domain, with the rest looked up from reference TRBV7-2 and TRBJ1-1, is GAGVSQSPSNKVTEKGKDVELRCDPISGHTALYWYRQSLGQGLEFLIYFQGNSAPDKSGLPSDRFSAERTGGSVSTLTIQRTQQEDSAVYLCASSPFDTEAFFGQGTRLTVV.

This chain joins TRBV2 and TRBJ1-1; TRBD1 matches at 8 bases. Germline loops: CDR1 SNHLY, CDR2 FYNNEI. The CDR3 consists of 13 residues. The V segment lost 6 bases and the J segment 8 bases; nucleotides outside the gene matches: 8. The CDR3 loop reads CASSGQGAREAFF. CDR3 DNA: TGTGCCAGCAGCGGGCAGGGGGCCAGGGAAGCTTTCTTT.

Turning to this clone: One end of the junction is discordant with germline, which a read error may explain. Written as DNA, the CDR3 is TGTGCCAGCAGCTTTGGGGCGAGGACAGGGCTTGATTTT. Translating gives CASSFGARTGLDF. This chain links TRBV7-6 with TRBJ2-3; 8 nucleotides match TRBD1. The CDR3 is 13 amino acids. CDR1 is SGHVS and CDR2 is FNYEAQ in the germline V gene.

The chain combines TRBV10-2 with TRBJ2-2, with 9 bases matching TRBD1. The V and J ends lost 4 bases and 0 bases, in that order; junction bases with no gene match: 0. The CDR3 is 15 residues long. Looked up from germline, CDR1 is WSHSY and CDR2 is SAAADI. CDR3 amino acids: CASSGQGANTGELFF. CDR3 DNA sequence: TGCGCCAGCAGTGGACAGGGGGCGAACACCGGGGAGCTGTTTTTT.